This T cell receptor (beta chain) was captured in a study of shared clonotypes between healthy human individuals. Study-wide results and limits: Some naive CD4 clonotypes, around 4.7%, turned up in common across a few donors. Naive subsets tended to show greater estimated richness than memory subsets.

Profiled with immunoSEQ multiplex PCR; TCRdb holds only in-frame clones, not every one. The table includes hundreds of thousands of clones, 95% detected once. As concerns this clone: Its antigen remains unidentified.

CDR3 length equals 16 residues. Selected positively for CCR7 and CD45RO-negative, naive CD8 cells excluded terminally differentiated effector memory CD45RA+ cells. This clonotype originated in a woman aged 25 to 45 in good health. The specimen sequenced was naive CD8+ T cells sorted from blood. The chain is built from TRBV21-1 and TRBJ2-5; the table's D call of TRBD2 was not tested on the DNA. TRBV21-1 is reported as a pseudogene. CDR3 sequence reads: CASSKGRIPLQETQYF. The CDR3 DNA sequence: TGTGCCAGCAGCAAAGGGCGGATCCCCTTACAAGAGACCCAGTACTTC.